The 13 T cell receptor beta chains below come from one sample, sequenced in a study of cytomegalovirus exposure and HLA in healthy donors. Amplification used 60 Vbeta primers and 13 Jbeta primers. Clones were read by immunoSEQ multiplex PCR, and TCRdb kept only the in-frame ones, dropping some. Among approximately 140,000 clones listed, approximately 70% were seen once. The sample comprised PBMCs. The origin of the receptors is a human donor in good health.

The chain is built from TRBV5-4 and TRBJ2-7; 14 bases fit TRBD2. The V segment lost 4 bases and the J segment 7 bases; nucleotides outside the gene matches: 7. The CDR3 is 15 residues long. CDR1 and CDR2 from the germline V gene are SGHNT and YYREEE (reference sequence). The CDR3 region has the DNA TGTGCCAGCAGCCCGGGACTAGCGGGAGTTCTTGAGCAGTACTTC. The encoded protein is CASSPGLAGVLEQYF.

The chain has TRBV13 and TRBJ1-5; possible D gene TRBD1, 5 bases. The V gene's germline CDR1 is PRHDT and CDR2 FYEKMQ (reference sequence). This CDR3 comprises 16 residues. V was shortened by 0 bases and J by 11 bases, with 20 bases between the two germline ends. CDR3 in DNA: TGTGCCAGCAGCTTAGGGGGACTGACACCTGTACCATCCCAGCATTTT. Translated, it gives CASSLGGLTPVPSQHF.

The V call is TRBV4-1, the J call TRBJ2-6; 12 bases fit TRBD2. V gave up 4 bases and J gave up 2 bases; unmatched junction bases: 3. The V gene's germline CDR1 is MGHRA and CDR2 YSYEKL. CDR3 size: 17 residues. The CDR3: CASSPGLAGTGANVLTF. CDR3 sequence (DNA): TGCGCCAGCAGCCCGGGACTAGCGGGCACTGGGGCCAACGTCCTGACTTTC.

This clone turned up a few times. CDR3 sequence (DNA): TGTGCCAGTAGCTTGACTAGCGGGACCTACAATGAGCAGTTCTTC. It encodes CASSLTSGTYNEQFF. The gene calls are TRBV19 and TRBJ2-1, with 11 bases aligning to TRBD2. Germline assignment: CDR1 LNHDA and CDR2 SQIVND (reference sequence). Trimming at V came to 6 bases and at J to 2 bases, leaving 3 bases not matched to a gene. CDR3 length: 15 residues.

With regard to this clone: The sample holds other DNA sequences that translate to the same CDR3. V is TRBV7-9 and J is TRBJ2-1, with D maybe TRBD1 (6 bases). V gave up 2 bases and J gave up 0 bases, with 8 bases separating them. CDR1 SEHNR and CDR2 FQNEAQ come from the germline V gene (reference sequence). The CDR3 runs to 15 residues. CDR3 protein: CASSLRGSSYNEQFF. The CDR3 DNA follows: TGTGCCAGCAGCTTAAGGGGGAGCTCCTACAATGAGCAGTTCTTC.

Here the CDR3 DNA reads TGTGCCAGCAGCCCGAGCCGAGCGGGGGGGCCGGGGAATGAGCAGTTCTTC. Residues: CASSPSRAGGPGNEQFF. The rearrangement uses TRBV7-9 and TRBJ2-1, with 10 positions matching TRBD2. CDR1 is SEHNR, CDR2 FQNEAQ, per germline (reference sequence). The CDR3 sequence is 17 residues long. The junction had 14 bases not matched to a gene; V was cut back by 5 bases and J by 7 bases.

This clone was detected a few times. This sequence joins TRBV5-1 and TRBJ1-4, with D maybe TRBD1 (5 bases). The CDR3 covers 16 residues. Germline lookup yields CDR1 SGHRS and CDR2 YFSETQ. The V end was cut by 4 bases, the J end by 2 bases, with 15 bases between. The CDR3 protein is CASSPLEGRTNEKLFF. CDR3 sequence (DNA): TGCGCCAGCAGCCCGTTAGAGGGGAGGACTAATGAAAAACTGTTTTTT. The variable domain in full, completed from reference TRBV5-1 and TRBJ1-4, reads KAGVTQTPRYLIKTRGQQVTLSCSPISGHRSVSWYQQTPGQGLQFLFEYFSETQRNKGNFPGRFSGRQFSNSRSEMNVSTLELGDSALYLCASSPLEGRTNEKLFFGSGTQLSVL.

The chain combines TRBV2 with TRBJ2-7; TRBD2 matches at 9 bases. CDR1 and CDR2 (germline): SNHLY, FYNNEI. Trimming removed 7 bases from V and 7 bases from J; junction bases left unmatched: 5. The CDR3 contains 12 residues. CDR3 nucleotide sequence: TGTGCCAGCATTGGACTAGCGCAAGAGCAGTACTTC. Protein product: CASIGLAQEQYF.

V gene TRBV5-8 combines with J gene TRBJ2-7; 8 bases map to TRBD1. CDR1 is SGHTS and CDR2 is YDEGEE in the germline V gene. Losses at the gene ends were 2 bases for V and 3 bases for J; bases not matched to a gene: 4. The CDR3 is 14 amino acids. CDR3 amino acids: CASSFGDRGYEQYF. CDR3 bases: TGTGCCAGCAGCTTCGGAGACAGGGGCTACGAGCAGTACTTC.

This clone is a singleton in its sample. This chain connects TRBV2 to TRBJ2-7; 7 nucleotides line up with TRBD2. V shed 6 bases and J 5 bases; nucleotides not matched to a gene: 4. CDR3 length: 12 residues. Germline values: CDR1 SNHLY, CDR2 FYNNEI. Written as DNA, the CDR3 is TGTGCCAGCAGGGGAGGGACCCACGAGCAGTACTTC. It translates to CASRGGTHEQYF.

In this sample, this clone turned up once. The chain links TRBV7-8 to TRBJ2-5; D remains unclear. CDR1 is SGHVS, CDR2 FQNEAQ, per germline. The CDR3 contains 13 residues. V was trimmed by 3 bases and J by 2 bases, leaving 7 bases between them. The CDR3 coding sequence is TGTGCCAGCAGCTTTATCCAGCAAGAGACCCAGTACTTC. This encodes CASSFIQQETQYF.

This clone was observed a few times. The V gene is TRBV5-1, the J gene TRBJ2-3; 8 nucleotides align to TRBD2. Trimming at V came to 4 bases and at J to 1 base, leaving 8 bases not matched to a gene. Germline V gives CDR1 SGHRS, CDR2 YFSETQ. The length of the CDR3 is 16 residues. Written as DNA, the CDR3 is TGCGCCAGCAGCCGAGAACGGGGGGGTGGCACAGATACGCAGTATTTT. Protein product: CASSRERGGGTDTQYF.

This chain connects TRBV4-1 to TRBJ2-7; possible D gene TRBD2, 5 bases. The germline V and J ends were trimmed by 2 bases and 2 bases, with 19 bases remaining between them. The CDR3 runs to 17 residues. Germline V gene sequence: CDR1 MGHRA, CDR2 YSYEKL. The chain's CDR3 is CASSQHISTRVPYEQYF. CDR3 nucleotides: TGCGCCAGCAGCCAACACATTAGCACGAGGGTTCCCTACGAGCAGTACTTC.